This T cell receptor (beta chain) was captured by sequencing in a study of T cells after yellow fever vaccination. The study's findings and limits: The study noted that FACS-sorted repertoires could contain abundant clonotypes contaminating from the bulk population.

CDR1 is MDHEN and CDR2 is SYDVKM in the germline V gene. V lost 6 bases, J lost 6 bases, and 8 bases stayed unmatched. CDR3 size: 14 residues. The table lists this clonotype with many counts. Its antigen is unidentified. A universal primer site and UMIs were added as TCR cDNA was made by 5'RACE template switching. TCRdb independently ran MiXCR on the 5' RACE reads; one entry per CDR3 protein. The sample consists of more than 110,000 distinct CDR3 sequences, roughly 6.7% of them appearing once. This clonotype originated in a man aged 25-40 years who received the YFV17D yellow fever vaccine. The chain has TRBV28 and TRBJ2-7; 10 positions match TRBD2. The sample in question was CD4+ T cells sorted from PBMCs, obtained 10 days after the yellow fever booster vaccination. CDR3 amino acids: CASRQAGGPFEQYF. Written as DNA, the CDR3 is TGTGCCAGCAGACAAGCGGGAGGGCCGTTCGAGCAGTACTTC.